The source of this T cell receptor (beta chain) is a study of cytomegalovirus exposure and HLA in healthy donors. The study, taken as a whole, reports: In vitro data verified a few CMV-associated chains as specific for CMV antigens. The listing of 150 to 200 TCR beta chains classed them as cytomegalovirus-associated.

Details on this clone: Its antigen is currently unknown.

V shed 0 bases and J shed 1 base, with 7 bases lying between them. The CDR3 is 14 residues long. Germline CDR1 reads SGHRS; CDR2 reads YFSETQ. The donors formed part of the approximately 120-subject validation cohort, distinct from the approximately 640-subject first cohort. TCRdb's copy holds only in-frame clones and misses some; the assay was immunoSEQ multiplex PCR. The sample holds about 250,000 clones; roughly nine tenths are singletons and the top ten take more than 10%. The sample taken for sequencing was PBMCs. The TCR was taken from a man between 18 and 35 years old in good health and CMV-seropositive. The chain is built from TRBV5-1 and TRBJ1-1; D gene unclear. CDR3 residues: CASSLDGWNTEAFF. CDR3 coding DNA: TGCGCCAGCAGCTTGGACGGGTGGAACACTGAAGCTTTCTTT.